Listed below are T cell receptor beta chains from one sample, sequenced in a study of post-analysis software for immune sequencing data. A single record per CDR3 protein comes from TCRdb applying MiXCR to the PCR reads. The sample holds roughly 400,000 distinct CDR3 sequences, 35% to 45% seen once. The sequenced sample was blood. These receptors were collected from a girl aged 2-15 years with multiple sclerosis. The conserved cysteine and the conserved F or W are not part of the CDR3 here.

j_call: TRBJ1-6
v_call: TRBV7-9
cdr3_aa: ASSSRQGARNSPLH

j_call: TRBJ1-5
v_call: TRBV7-9
cdr3_aa: ASSLSASNQPQH

j_call: TRBJ2-1
v_call: TRBV29-1
cdr3_aa: SVEDLASGNNEQF

j_call: TRBJ1-1
v_call: TRBV29-1
cdr3_aa: SVVTENTEAF

j_call: TRBJ1-5
v_call: TRBV3-1
cdr3_aa: ASSQIDREPQH

j_call: TRBJ2-1
v_call: TRBV28
cdr3_aa: ASSPPALGRGYNEQF

j_call: TRBJ1-5
v_call: TRBV7-2
cdr3_aa: ASSPRQGPDQPQH

j_call: TRBJ2-1
v_call: TRBV3-1
cdr3_aa: ASSQVSGSYNEQF

j_call: TRBJ2-3
v_call: TRBV5-1
cdr3_aa: ASRSSGSTDTQY

j_call: TRBJ2-1
v_call: TRBV28
cdr3_aa: ASSPGGGGSFNEQF

j_call: TRBJ2-3
v_call: TRBV20-1
cdr3_aa: SATGGTSTDTQY

j_call: TRBJ2-5
v_call: TRBV18
cdr3_aa: ASSPRQGRESQY

j_call: TRBJ2-6
v_call: TRBV12-3/TRBV12-4
cdr3_aa: ASSFPAWGGGTGANVLT

j_call: TRBJ2-3
v_call: TRBV24-1
cdr3_aa: ATSVAGDTQY

j_call: TRBJ2-5
v_call: TRBV7-9
cdr3_aa: ASSLEDRRETQY

j_call: TRBJ2-7
v_call: TRBV12-3/TRBV12-4
cdr3_aa: ASWTSGSNSYEQY

j_call: TRBJ2-7
v_call: TRBV5-1
cdr3_aa: ASSLSQLSYEQY

j_call: TRBJ1-2
v_call: TRBV20-1
cdr3_aa: SARDLSVTLANYGYT

j_call: TRBJ2-7
v_call: TRBV4-1
cdr3_aa: ASSQVTGGYEQY

j_call: TRBJ1-6
v_call: TRBV6-5
cdr3_aa: ASSYSAGSYNSPLH

j_call: TRBJ2-7
v_call: TRBV15
cdr3_aa: ATSRDAGGHDEQY

j_call: .
v_call: TRBV27
cdr3_aa: ASSGLAASETQY

j_call: TRBJ2-1
v_call: TRBV4-1
cdr3_aa: ASSQWTSGKNEQF

j_call: TRBJ2-2
v_call: TRBV7-7
cdr3_aa: ASSLDWSTGELF

j_call: TRBJ1-2
v_call: TRBV5-1
cdr3_aa: ASSATGTGGGSYGYT

j_call: TRBJ2-1
v_call: TRBV28
cdr3_aa: ASRPGTSGGTEQF

j_call: TRBJ2-7
v_call: TRBV18
cdr3_aa: ASSPLRADYEQY

j_call: TRBJ1-2
v_call: TRBV6-5
cdr3_aa: ASRQHYGYT

j_call: TRBJ2-1
v_call: TRBV5-6
cdr3_aa: ASSRDLATLNEQF

j_call: TRBJ2-3
v_call: TRBV5-1
cdr3_aa: ASSLVFADTQY

j_call: TRBJ2-1
v_call: TRBV7-9
cdr3_aa: ASSLFGQGNNEQF

j_call: TRBJ2-7
v_call: TRBV28
cdr3_aa: ASSRGRDYEQY

j_call: TRBJ1-2
v_call: TRBV9
cdr3_aa: ASSVRQGDGYT

j_call: TRBJ2-7
v_call: TRBV5-1
cdr3_aa: ASSNGQGPYEQY

j_call: TRBJ2-5
v_call: TRBV7-2
cdr3_aa: ASSSYLAAQETQY

j_call: TRBJ2-7
v_call: TRBV27
cdr3_aa: ASSLPGQPEQY

j_call: TRBJ2-7
v_call: TRBV27
cdr3_aa: ASGGAAGGFYEQY

j_call: TRBJ1-2
v_call: TRBV11-2
cdr3_aa: ASSLGPSNYGYT

j_call: TRBJ1-6
v_call: TRBV15
cdr3_aa: ATSRERRQVGPLH

j_call: TRBJ1-1
v_call: TRBV6-2/TRBV6-3
cdr3_aa: ATGLAYNEQFFGPGIRGAEAF

j_call: TRBJ2-5
v_call: TRBV5-1
cdr3_aa: ASSLNTWQEEETQY

j_call: TRBJ2-7
v_call: TRBV6-5
cdr3_aa: ASSRKGQGLREQY

j_call: TRBJ2-7
v_call: TRBV5-1
cdr3_aa: ASSTRTGEGEQY

j_call: TRBJ2-7
v_call: TRBV7-9
cdr3_aa: ASSLTAQIYEQY

j_call: TRBJ1-5
v_call: TRBV7-9
cdr3_aa: ASSKDRERNQPQH

j_call: TRBJ2-1
v_call: TRBV7-8
cdr3_aa: ASSLGALQF

j_call: TRBJ1-2
v_call: TRBV7-2
cdr3_aa: ASSGRGQGYT

j_call: TRBJ2-5
v_call: TRBV29-1
cdr3_aa: SHRGPAQETQY

j_call: TRBJ1-2
v_call: TRBV7-3
cdr3_aa: ASSPTGSSNYGYT

j_call: TRBJ2-3
v_call: TRBV27
cdr3_aa: ASSLFGQGNTDTQY

j_call: TRBJ1-1
v_call: TRBV5-1
cdr3_aa: ASSTDRVNTEAF

j_call: TRBJ1-5
v_call: TRBV18
cdr3_aa: ASSTDRTMAQH

j_call: TRBJ2-7
v_call: TRBV5-1
cdr3_aa: ASSLAWSSYEQY

j_call: TRBJ2-7
v_call: TRBV12-3/TRBV12-4
cdr3_aa: ASRRSSTDSYEQY

j_call: TRBJ1-1
v_call: TRBV27
cdr3_aa: ASSWGLGTEAF

j_call: TRBJ2-1
v_call: TRBV4-3
cdr3_aa: ASSRTGGVTYNEQF

j_call: TRBJ2-4
v_call: TRBV7-2
cdr3_aa: ASSLDAQNIQY